This TCR beta chain was documented in a study of T cells in localized non-small cell lung cancer. The study, taken as a whole, reports: Among the tissues sampled, uninvolved adjacent lung had the highest T cell clonality, above tumor. Median approximately 50 top-100 tumor clones were shared with paired adjacent lung.

Clones were sequenced by immunoSEQ multiplex PCR, and TCRdb holds only the in-frame ones, with some missing. The sample holds some 30,000 clones, roughly nine tenths seen once. From germline, CDR1 is SGHTA and CDR2 FQGNSA. The CDR3 length is 12 residues. Trimming cost V 5 bases and J 12 bases, with 14 bases left between them. As regards this clone: Its antigen is still unknown.

The clonotype was recovered from a man aged 40-75 years with stage II lung adenocarcinoma. This specimen consisted of PBMCs, obtained before any cancer treatment. The chain recombines TRBV7-2 with TRBJ2-1, with D perhaps matching TRBD2 (6 bases). CDR3: CASSLGLDAQFF. The CDR3 bases are TGTGCCAGCAGCCTGGGACTTGACGCGCAGTTCTTC.